Following are 27 T cell receptor beta chains from one sample sequenced in a study of blood T cells in healthy people across ages. It was with a sample-barcoded 5' primer and a J-beta primer mix that a second PCR of about 6 to 11 cycles was run. Using its own MiXCR run on the 5' RACE reads, TCRdb lists one record per CDR3 protein. The sample carries nearly 800,000 distinct CDR3 sequences, around a quarter recorded once. This same sample was also taken into another study, of T cells of mothers and their children.

The material sequenced was blood. These TCRs come from a boy between 10 and 17 years old in good health.

This clonotype was observed a few times. The chain is built from TRBV7-8 and TRBJ2-3; no clear D. The germline V gene has CDR1 SGHVS and CDR2 FQNEAQ. CDR3 length: 15 residues. With 0 bases removed from V and 1 base from J, the gap between germline ends came to 8 bases. The CDR3 nucleotides are TGTGCCAGCAGCTTAGCGCTTCGTGGCACAGATACGCAGTATTTT. It codes for CASSLALRGTDTQYF.

This clonotype has only a few counts. This sequence joins TRBV29-1 and TRBJ2-1, with 8 positions matching TRBD1. The CDR3 covers 14 residues. Germline V gives CDR1 SQVTM, CDR2 ANQGSEA. V was clipped by 0 bases and J by 3 bases; unmatched bases: 1. The CDR3 loop reads CSVEEGTGYNEQFF. In nucleotides, the CDR3 is TGCAGCGTTGAAGAGGGGACAGGCTACAATGAGCAGTTCTTC.

This chain uses TRBV4-2 with TRBJ1-2; D possibly corresponds to TRBD1 (5 bases). The CDR3 spans 12 residues. Trimming removed 4 bases at V and 9 bases at J, with 12 bases between. Germline lookup yields CDR1 LGHNA and CDR2 YNFKEQ. The CDR3 region has the DNA TGTGCCAGCAGCCCAACCGGGGACCGCTACACCTTC. It yields the protein CASSPTGDRYTF.

V is TRBV14 and J is TRBJ2-1; the D gene is possibly TRBD2 (6 bases). The CDR3 has 16 amino acids. The ends were cut back, 1 base at V and 2 bases at J, with 12 bases in the middle. CDR1 and CDR2 from the germline V gene are SGHDN and FVKESK. CDR3 nucleotide sequence: TGTGCCAGCAGCCAAGTAGCCGGCGGGGCCTACAATGAGCAGTTCTTC. Protein: CASSQVAGGAYNEQFF.

This clonotype has just a few counts. The chain links TRBV7-3 to TRBJ2-1, with D tentatively TRBD1 (5 bases). The CDR3 runs 14 residues. Germline V CDR1 and CDR2: SGHTA, FQGTGA. V gave up 5 bases and J gave up 5 bases, with 13 bases separating them. The CDR3 DNA follows: TGTGCCAGCAGCCCAAACGGACAAAACAATGAGCAGTTCTTC. Translation gives CASSPNGQNNEQFF.

The chain uses TRBV5-1 and TRBJ2-7; D tentatively fits TRBD1 or TRBD2 (5 bases each). Germline V gives CDR1 SGHRS, CDR2 YFSETQ. Trimming took off 0 bases at V and 6 bases at J, with 13 bases between the two ends. The CDR3 has 14 residues. CDR3 residues: CASSLVGWGSEQYF. CDR3 bases: TGCGCCAGCAGCTTGGTAGGGTGGGGGAGCGAGCAGTACTTC.

There are a few counts of this clonotype. The chain joins TRBV12-5 to TRBJ2-3; TRBD1 agrees at 7 bases. CDR1 and CDR2 from the germline V gene are LGHNT and FRNRAP. The CDR3 runs 17 residues. The J segment lost 0 bases and the V segment lost 1 base, leaving 7 bases of the junction unmatched. Here the CDR3 DNA reads TGTGCTAGTGGTTTGGGACAGGGAGACTCTAGCACAGATACGCAGTATTTT. It encodes CASGLGQGDSSTDTQYF.

The chain links TRBV2 to TRBJ2-5; 8 nucleotides line up with TRBD2. The DNA matches TRBJ2-1 better at its end, which makes the J call doubtful. In germline, CDR1 is SNHLY, CDR2 FYNNEI. The CDR3 has 14 amino acids. CDR3 region: CASRGAGVYNEQFF. DNA of the CDR3: TGTGCCAGCAGGGGAGCGGGGGTGTACAATGAGCAGTTCTTC.

V is TRBV29-1 and J is TRBJ1-2; D not resolved. This CDR3 is built from 14 residues. From germline, CDR1 is SQVTM and CDR2 ANQGSEA. V gave up 5 bases and J gave up 4 bases, with 17 bases separating them. CDR3 residues: CSVWAGGSFYGYTF. The CDR3, as DNA: TGCAGCGTTTGGGCAGGAGGTTCCTTCTATGGCTACACCTTC.

V gene TRBV7-3 combines with J gene TRBJ1-2, with no clear D. V was shortened by 3 bases and J by 5 bases, with 10 bases between the two germline ends. This CDR3 contains 13 residues. Germline V gene sequence: CDR1 SGHTA, CDR2 FQGTGA. The CDR3 DNA reads as TGTGCCAGCAGCTTTTTCCAAGGGTATGGCTACACCTTC. Translation: CASSFFQGYGYTF.

The chain links TRBV20-1 to TRBJ2-7; TRBD1 aligns across 8 bases. The CDR3 has 15 residues. The V gene's germline CDR1 is DFQATT and CDR2 SNEGSKA (reference sequence). Trimming at V came to 4 bases and at J to 0 bases, leaving 8 bases not matched to a gene. CDR3 coding DNA: TGCAGTGCTACCGGGACAGGCAAATCCTCCTACGAGCAGTACTTC. It specifies CSATGTGKSSYEQYF.

This clonotype was observed many times. The chain uses TRBV4-2 and TRBJ2-3; D might be TRBD2 (6 bases). Germline V gene sequence: CDR1 LGHNA, CDR2 YNFKEQ. The CDR3 length is 17 residues. V was clipped by 0 bases and J by 4 bases, with 17 bases between them. For the CDR3, the DNA is TGTGCCAGCAGCCAAGATAATAGCGGTCCGGCCGCAGATACGCAGTATTTT. Translation: CASSQDNSGPAADTQYF.

This clonotype was recorded a few times. The chain combines TRBV12-3 or TRBV12-4 with TRBJ2-2; D gene uncertain. V shed 11 bases and J shed 0 bases, with 10 bases lying between them. CDR3 length equals 13 residues. In nucleotides, the CDR3 is TGTGCCGTTGACCGCACGAACACCGGGGAGCTGTTTTTT. As protein: CAVDRTNTGELFF.

This clonotype was seen only a few times. The rearrangement uses TRBV7-3 and TRBJ2-3; unclear D gene. CDR3 size: 15 residues. Germline CDR1 and CDR2: SGHTA and FQGTGA. V was clipped by 4 bases and J by 0 bases, with 11 bases between them. In DNA, the CDR3 is TGTGCCAGCAGCTCGGACGGCCTTAGCACAGATACGCAGTATTTT. This sequence encodes CASSSDGLSTDTQYF.

The chain recombines TRBV19 with TRBJ2-3; no clear D. V was shortened by 7 bases and J by 2 bases, with 10 bases between the two germline ends. Germline V gene data show CDR1 as LNHDA and CDR2 as SQIVND (reference sequence). CDR3 length: 13 amino acids. This CDR3 is CASNRMITDTQYF. The CDR3 coding sequence is TGTGCCAGTAATCGGATGATCACAGATACGCAGTATTTT.

V is TRBV20-1 and J is TRBJ1-2; possibly TRBD1 for D (5 bases). The V gene lost 8 bases and the J gene lost 7 bases, with 20 bases spanning the gap. Per the germline V gene, CDR1 is DFQATT and CDR2 is SNEGSKA (reference sequence). CDR3 length equals 13 residues. In DNA form, the CDR3 reads TGCAGTATTGTCAATCAGGGTTCCTCTGGCTACACCTTC. This translates into CSIVNQGSSGYTF.

This clonotype was counted a few times. The genes are TRBV7-2 and TRBJ2-2; no clear D. CDR3 length equals 19 residues. With 6 bases removed from V and 1 base from J, the gap between germline ends came to 24 bases. Germline V CDR1 and CDR2: SGHTA, FQGNSA. The CDR3 loop is CASRKPHQVRLKNTGELFF. The CDR3, as DNA: TGTGCCAGCAGGAAACCCCATCAAGTTAGGCTAAAGAACACCGGGGAGCTGTTTTTT.

This chain connects TRBV12-3 or TRBV12-4 to TRBJ1-2, with D perhaps TRBD1 (5 bases). There are 14 residues in the CDR3. V was clipped by 1 base and J by 6 bases, with 12 bases between them. The DNA of the CDR3 is TGTGCCAGCAGTTTAGATGACAGAGCAAATGGCTACACCTTC. It codes for CASSLDDRANGYTF.

The rearrangement links TRBV29-1 to TRBJ2-2; D might be TRBD1 (6 bases). Germline-derived CDR1 and CDR2 are SQVTM and ANQGSEA. V shed 7 bases and J shed 1 base, with 10 bases lying between them. There are 13 residues in the CDR3. CDR3 DNA sequence: TGCAGCGCGCCGGGACAGAACACCGGGGAGCTGTTTTTT. Its translation: CSAPGQNTGELFF.

This clonotype was observed a single time. The chain recombines TRBV28 with TRBJ1-4; tentatively, D is TRBD1 (5 bases). The CDR3 loop spans 13 amino acids. CDR1 and CDR2 (germline): MDHEN, SYDVKM. Trimming removed 5 bases from V and 8 bases from J, with 12 bases in between. CDR3 protein: CASSRGPGEKLFF. DNA of the CDR3: TGTGCCAGCAGTCGGGGACCGGGGGAAAAACTGTTTTTT.

CDR3 residues: CATTRGAYQPQHF. The CDR3 nucleotides are TGTGCCACCACCCGGGGGGCTTATCAGCCCCAGCATTTT. The genes are TRBV12-3 or TRBV12-4 and TRBJ1-5, with TRBD1 as a possible D gene (6 bases). With 10 bases removed from V and 5 bases from J, the gap between germline ends came to 15 bases. The CDR3 loop spans 13 amino acids.

This chain joins TRBV12-3 or TRBV12-4 and TRBJ2-1; D unclear. CDR3 length equals 11 residues. Between the trimmed V and J ends, which lost 6 bases and 7 bases, there was a span of 7 bases. The CDR3 is CASRERNEQFF. CDR3 DNA: TGTGCCAGCAGGGAGAGGAATGAGCAGTTCTTC.

This clonotype was counted a single time. CDR3 coding DNA: TGTGCCAGCAGTTTTTCCCATGGGCCCCAGCATTTT. Protein sequence: CASSFSHGPQHF. The chain recombines TRBV12-3 or TRBV12-4 with TRBJ1-5, with unresolved D. CDR3 length: 12 amino acids. V lost 3 bases and J lost 9, with 9 bases in between.

This clonotype was seen more than once but under ten times. V is TRBV29-1 and J is TRBJ2-2; D might be TRBD1 (5 bases). Looked up from germline, CDR1 is SQVTM and CDR2 is ANQGSEA. The CDR3 has 13 residues. V shed 7 bases and J shed 3 bases, with 12 bases lying between them. This chain's CDR3 is CSAGHLDTGELFF. Written as DNA, the CDR3 is TGCAGCGCAGGGCATTTGGACACCGGGGAGCTGTTTTTT.

This clonotype appeared a few times. The CDR3 is CATSRPDSRETQYF. DNA of the CDR3: TGTGCCACCAGCAGACCAGACAGTAGAGAGACCCAGTACTTC. The chain combines TRBV15 with TRBJ2-5, with D perhaps matching TRBD1 (5 bases). Germline V CDR1 and CDR2: LNHNV, YYDKDF (reference sequence). The CDR3 runs 14 residues. V lost 2 bases, J lost 4 bases, and 11 bases lay in between.

This clonotype was counted a few times. The chain links TRBV6-2 or TRBV6-3 to TRBJ2-4; D unclear. Trimming removed 2 bases at V and 7 bases at J, with 9 bases between. The CDR3 spans 13 residues. In germline, CDR1 is MNHEY, CDR2 SVGEGT. CDR3 sequence: CASSYTGSNIQYF. CDR3 bases: TGTGCCAGCAGTTACACCGGGTCGAACATTCAGTACTTC.

The rearrangement uses TRBV29-1 and TRBJ2-7, with D possibly being TRBD1 or TRBD2 (5 bases each). This CDR3 has 15 residues. The ends were cut back, 4 bases at V and 0 bases at J, with 16 bases in the middle. The germline V gene has CDR1 SQVTM and CDR2 ANQGSEA. The CDR3 nucleotides are TGCAGCGTTGTCGGGGCCGACAGCGACTCCTACGAGCAGTACTTC. Encoded protein: CSVVGADSDSYEQYF.